This T cell receptor (beta chain) derives from a study of blood T cell repertoires in COVID-19. Study context: Some COVID-19 samples were acute and others convalescent; all came from the United States, Italy and Spain.

TCRdb's table, derived via immunoSEQ multiplex PCR, lists solely in-frame clones and lacks some. The data contain about 240,000 clones, about nine tenths of them singletons. The CDR3 runs 15 residues. The germline V gene encodes CDR1 KGHSH and CDR2 LQKENI. The J segment lost 7 bases and the V segment lost 2 bases, leaving 7 bases of the junction unmatched. The V gene is TRBV18, the J gene TRBJ2-1; 8 bases align to TRBD2. Material for sequencing was peripheral blood. The sequence was collected from a man aged 60 to 69 who had recovered from COVID-19. The CDR3 here is CASSPSNSGANEQFF. The CDR3 nucleotides read TGTGCCAGCTCACCATCGAATAGCGGGGCAAATGAGCAGTTCTTC.